This TCR beta chain was captured in a study of blood T cells in healthy people across ages. With a J-beta primer mix and a sample-barcoded 5' primer, a second PCR ran roughly 6 to 11 cycles. All samples gave at least 2.5 million CDR3-containing paired-end reads. TCRdb re-called the 5' RACE reads through MiXCR, storing one row per CDR3 protein. The sample carries around 580,000 distinct CDR3 sequences, roughly 48% recorded once. With 4 bases removed from V and 6 bases from J, the gap between germline ends came to 15 bases. The CDR3 sequence is 14 residues long. Germline V gene data show CDR1 as SGHKS and CDR2 as YYEKEE (reference sequence).

The material sequenced was blood. This TCR was recovered from a man older than 75 in good health. The chain has TRBV5-5 and TRBJ2-3; possible D gene TRBD2, 5 bases. In DNA, the CDR3 is TGTGCCAGCAGCAACCAGGCCCCGGGGGATACGCAGTATTTT. Protein sequence: CASSNQAPGDTQYF.